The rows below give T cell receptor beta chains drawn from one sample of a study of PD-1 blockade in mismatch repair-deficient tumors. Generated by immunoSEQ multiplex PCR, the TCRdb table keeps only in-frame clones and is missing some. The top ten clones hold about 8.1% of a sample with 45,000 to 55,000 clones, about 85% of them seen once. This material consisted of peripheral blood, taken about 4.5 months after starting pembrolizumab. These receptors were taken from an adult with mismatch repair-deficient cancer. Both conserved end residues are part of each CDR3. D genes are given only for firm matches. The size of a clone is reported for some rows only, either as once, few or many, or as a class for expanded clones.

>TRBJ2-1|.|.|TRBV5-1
TGCGCCAGCAGCTTGAGAAGGCCAGGGCTTGTAGGTACTGAGCAGTTCTTC
CASSLRRPGLVGTEQFF
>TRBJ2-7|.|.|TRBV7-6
TGTGCCAGCAGCCCCTCAGCGGCCAGGGGAACCTACGAGCAGTACTTC
CASSPSAARGTYEQYF
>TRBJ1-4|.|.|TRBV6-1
TGTGCCAGCGCGGGACGGGAAAAACTGTTTTTT
CASAGREKLFF
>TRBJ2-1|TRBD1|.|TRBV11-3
TGTGCCAGCAGCTGGGACAGCCTGTACAATGAGCAGTTCTTC
CASSWDSLYNEQFF
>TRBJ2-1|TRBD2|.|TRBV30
TGTGCCTGGGGACTAGCGGACTACAATGAGCAGTTCTTC
CAWGLADYNEQFF
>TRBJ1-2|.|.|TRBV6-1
TGTGCCAGCAGTGACCCAGAGCTATGGGGCTACACCTTC
CASSDPELWGYTF
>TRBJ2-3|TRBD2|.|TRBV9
TGTGCCAGCAGCGTAGATAGGACTAGCGGGCCGGCTGGTACGCAGTATTTT
CASSVDRTSGPAGTQYF
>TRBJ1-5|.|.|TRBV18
TGTGCCAGCTCACCAAGCGGGGATGGGCCCCAGCATTTT
CASSPSGDGPQHF
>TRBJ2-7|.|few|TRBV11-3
TGTGCCAGCAGCTTAGACACGGTTGCGGGACAATACGAGCAGTACTTC
CASSLDTVAGQYEQYF
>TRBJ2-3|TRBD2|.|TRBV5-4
TGTGCCAGCAGCTTAGCGGGAGCGGGTACAGATACGCAGTATTTT
CASSLAGAGTDTQYF
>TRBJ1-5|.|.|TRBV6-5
TGTGCCAGCAGTTACGGTAACAGGAATCAGCCCCAGCATTTT
CASSYGNRNQPQHF
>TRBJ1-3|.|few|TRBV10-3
TGTGCCATCACTCCCGGTGTTAAGGGATTTGGAAACACCATATATTTT
CAITPGVKGFGNTIYF
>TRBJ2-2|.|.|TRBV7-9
TGTGCCAGCAGCTTAGACAGCCCTCCCGGGGAGCTGTTTTTT
CASSLDSPPGELFF
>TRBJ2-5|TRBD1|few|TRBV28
TGTGCCAGCAGCCGACCAACAGGGGCAGAGACCCAGTACTTC
CASSRPTGAETQYF
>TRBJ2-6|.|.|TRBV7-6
TGTGCCAGCAGCTTAACGACCCCTCCCAGCTCTGGGGCCAACGTCCTGACTTTC
CASSLTTPPSSGANVLTF
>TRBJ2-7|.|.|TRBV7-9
TGTGCCAGCAGCTTAGCGGGGGCGGGAGACGAGCAGTACTTC
CASSLAGAGDEQYF
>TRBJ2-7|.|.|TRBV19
TGTGCCAGTAGGGGCGGACAGTCCTACGAGCAGTACTTC
CASRGGQSYEQYF
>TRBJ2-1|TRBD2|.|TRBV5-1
TGCGCCAGCAGCCCCGGGACTAGCGGGATACTCTGGTACAATGAGCAGTTCTTC
CASSPGTSGILWYNEQFF
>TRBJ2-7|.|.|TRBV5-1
TGCGCCAGCAGCCCCAAAACTGACAGGTACGAGCAGTACTTC
CASSPKTDRYEQYF
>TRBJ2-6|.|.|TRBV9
TGTGCCAGCAGCCCCCCTCTAGGGGCCAACGTCCTGACTTTC
CASSPPLGANVLTF
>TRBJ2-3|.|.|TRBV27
TGTGCCAGCAGTTTATGGCTAGCAGGCACAGATACGCAGTATTTT
CASSLWLAGTDTQYF
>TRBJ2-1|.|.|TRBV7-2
TGTGCCAGCAGCTTCTCTGGTGGCGATGAGCAGTTCTTC
CASSFSGGDEQFF
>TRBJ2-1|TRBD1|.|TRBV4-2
TGTGCCAGCAGCCAATCTCACGGGACAGGGGCCTACAATGAGCAGTTCTTC
CASSQSHGTGAYNEQFF
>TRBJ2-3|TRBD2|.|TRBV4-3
TGCGCCAGCAGCCAAGATTGGATAGCGGGGGGGAGGGATACGCAGTATTTT
CASSQDWIAGGRDTQYF
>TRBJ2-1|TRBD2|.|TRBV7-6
TGTGCCAGCAGCTCAATGGGACTAGCTAACAATGAGCAGTTCTTC
CASSSMGLANNEQFF
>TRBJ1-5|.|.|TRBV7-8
TGTGCCAGCAGCTTAAACGCTTATAGCAATCAGCCCCAGCATTTT
CASSLNAYSNQPQHF
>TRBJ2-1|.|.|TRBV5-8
TGTGCCAGCAGCGGAACCGGATACAATGAGCAGTTCTTC
CASSGTGYNEQFF
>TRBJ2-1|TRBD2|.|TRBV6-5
TGTGCCAGCAGTCAACTAGCGGGAAATGAGCAGTTCTTC
CASSQLAGNEQFF
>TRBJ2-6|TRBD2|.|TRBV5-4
TGTGCCAGCAGCCCCGGGACTAGCTCCACTGGGGCCAACGTCCTGACTTTC
CASSPGTSSTGANVLTF
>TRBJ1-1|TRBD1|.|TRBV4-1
TGCGCCAGCAGGCCGGGACAGAGCTTAAACACTGAAGCTTTCTTT
CASRPGQSLNTEAFF
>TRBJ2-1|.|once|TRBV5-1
TGCGCCAGCAGCTTGGGTTTGGACTACAATGAGCAGTTCTTC
CASSLGLDYNEQFF
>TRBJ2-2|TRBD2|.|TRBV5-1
TGCGCCAGCAGCGTACTAGCGGGAGTTTCCACCGGGGAGCTGTTTTTT
CASSVLAGVSTGELFF